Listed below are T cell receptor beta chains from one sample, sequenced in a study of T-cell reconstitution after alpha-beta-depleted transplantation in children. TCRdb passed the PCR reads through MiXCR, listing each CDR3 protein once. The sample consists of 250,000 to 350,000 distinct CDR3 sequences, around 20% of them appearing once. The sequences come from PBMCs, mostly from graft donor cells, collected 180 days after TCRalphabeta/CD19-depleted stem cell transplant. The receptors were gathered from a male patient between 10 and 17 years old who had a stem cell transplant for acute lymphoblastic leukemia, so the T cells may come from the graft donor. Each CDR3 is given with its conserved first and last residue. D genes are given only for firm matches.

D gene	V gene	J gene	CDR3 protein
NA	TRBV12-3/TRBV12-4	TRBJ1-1	CASRLNTEAFF
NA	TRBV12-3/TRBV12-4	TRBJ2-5	CASSPGHPQETQYF
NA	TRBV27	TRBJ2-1	CASSRYRDTRNNEQFF
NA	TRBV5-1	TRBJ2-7	CASSLVRSYEQYF
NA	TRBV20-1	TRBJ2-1	CSARQPGLLRQFF
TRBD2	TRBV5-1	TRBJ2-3	CASSFLWRREVLSSTDTQYF
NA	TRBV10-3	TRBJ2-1	CAISELDGNNEQFF
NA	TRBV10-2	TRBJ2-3	CASGEFGVADTQYF
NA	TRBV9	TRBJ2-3	CASSAQVWTDTQYF
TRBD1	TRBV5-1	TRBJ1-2	CASSPTGGRDYGYTF
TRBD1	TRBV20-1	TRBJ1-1	CSARHRDRVLNTEAFF
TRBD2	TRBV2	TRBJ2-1	CASSYSGSTYNEQFF
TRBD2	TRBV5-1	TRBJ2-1	CASSRTSGSSYNEQFF
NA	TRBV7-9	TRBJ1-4	CASSRSDKAEKLFF
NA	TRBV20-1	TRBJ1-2	CSARDIGRARGYTF
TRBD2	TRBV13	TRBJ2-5	CASRRKLAAQTQYF
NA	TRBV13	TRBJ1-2	CASSLEGPYGYTF
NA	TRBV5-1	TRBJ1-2	CASSLALGNYGYTF
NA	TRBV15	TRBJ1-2	CATSKSRANYGYTF
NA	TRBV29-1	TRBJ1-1	CSFNTGKNTEAFF
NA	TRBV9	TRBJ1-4	CASSASWGYEKLFF
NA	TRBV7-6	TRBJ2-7	CASSSLARGSYEQYF
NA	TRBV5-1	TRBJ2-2	CASSSSSYTGELFF
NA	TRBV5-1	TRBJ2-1	CASRNGPNNEQFF
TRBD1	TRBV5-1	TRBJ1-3	CASSLGIPRGRIGNTIYF